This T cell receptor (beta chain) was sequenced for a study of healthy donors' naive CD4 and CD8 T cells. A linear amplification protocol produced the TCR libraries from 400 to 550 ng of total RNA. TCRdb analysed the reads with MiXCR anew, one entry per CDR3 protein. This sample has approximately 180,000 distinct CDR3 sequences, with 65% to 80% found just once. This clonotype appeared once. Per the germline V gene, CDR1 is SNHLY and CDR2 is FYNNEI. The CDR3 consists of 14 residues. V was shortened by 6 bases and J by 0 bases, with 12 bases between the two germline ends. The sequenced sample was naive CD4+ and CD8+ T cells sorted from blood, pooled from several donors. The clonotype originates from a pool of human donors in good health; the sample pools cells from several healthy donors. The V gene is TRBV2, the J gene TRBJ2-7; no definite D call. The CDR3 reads CASRGYMSSYEQYF. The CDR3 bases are TGTGCCAGCAGGGGGTACATGAGCTCCTACGAGCAGTACTTC.